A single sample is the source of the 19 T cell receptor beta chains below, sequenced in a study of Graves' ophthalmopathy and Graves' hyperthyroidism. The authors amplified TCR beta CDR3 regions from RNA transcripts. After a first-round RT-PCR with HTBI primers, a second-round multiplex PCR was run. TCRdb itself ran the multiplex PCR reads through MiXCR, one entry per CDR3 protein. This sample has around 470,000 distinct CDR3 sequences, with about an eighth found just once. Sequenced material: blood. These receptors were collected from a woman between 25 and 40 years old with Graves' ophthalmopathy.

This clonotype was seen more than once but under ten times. Here the CDR3 DNA reads TGTGCCAGTAGTCGGACCCCTTCGTACAATGGCTACACCTTC. This sequence encodes CASSRTPSYNGYTF. The V call is TRBV19, the J call TRBJ1-2; D is uncertain. CDR1 and CDR2 from the germline V gene are LNHDA and SQIVND (reference sequence). V dropped 5 bases and J dropped 6 bases, with 16 bases sitting between them. The length of the CDR3 is 14 residues.

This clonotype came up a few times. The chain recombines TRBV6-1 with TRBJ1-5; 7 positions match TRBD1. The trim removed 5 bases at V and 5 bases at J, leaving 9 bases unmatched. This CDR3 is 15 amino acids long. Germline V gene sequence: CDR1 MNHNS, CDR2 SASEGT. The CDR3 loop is CASSKTGTAYQPQHF. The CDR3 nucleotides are TGTGCCAGCAGTAAAACCGGGACAGCCTATCAGCCCCAGCATTTT.

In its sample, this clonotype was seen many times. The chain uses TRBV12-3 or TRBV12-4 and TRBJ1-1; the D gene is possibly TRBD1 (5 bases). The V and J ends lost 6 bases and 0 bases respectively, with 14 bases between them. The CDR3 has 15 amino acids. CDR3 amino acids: CASRDWDRLNTEAFF. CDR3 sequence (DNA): TGTGCCAGCAGGGATTGGGACCGCTTGAACACTGAAGCTTTCTTT.

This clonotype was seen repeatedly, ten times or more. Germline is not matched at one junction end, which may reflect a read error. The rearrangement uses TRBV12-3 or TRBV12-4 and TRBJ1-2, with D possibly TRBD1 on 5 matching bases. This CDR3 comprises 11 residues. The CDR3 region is CASSWGGTEAF. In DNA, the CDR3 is TGTGCCAGCAGTTGGGGCGGCACGGAAGCCTTC.

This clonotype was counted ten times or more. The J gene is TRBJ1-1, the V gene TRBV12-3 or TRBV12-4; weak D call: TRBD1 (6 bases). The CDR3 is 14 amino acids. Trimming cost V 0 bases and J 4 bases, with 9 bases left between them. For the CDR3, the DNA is TGTGCCAGCAGTTTAGCGACAGGAGGCACTGAAGCTTTCTTT. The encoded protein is CASSLATGGTEAFF.

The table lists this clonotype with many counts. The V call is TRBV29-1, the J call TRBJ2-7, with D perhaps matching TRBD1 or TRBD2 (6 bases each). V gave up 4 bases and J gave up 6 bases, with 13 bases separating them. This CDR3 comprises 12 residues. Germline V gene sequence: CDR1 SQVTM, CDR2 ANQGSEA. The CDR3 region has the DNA TGCAGCGTTGCACCGGGGGCCCTCGAGCAGTACTTC. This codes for CSVAPGALEQYF.

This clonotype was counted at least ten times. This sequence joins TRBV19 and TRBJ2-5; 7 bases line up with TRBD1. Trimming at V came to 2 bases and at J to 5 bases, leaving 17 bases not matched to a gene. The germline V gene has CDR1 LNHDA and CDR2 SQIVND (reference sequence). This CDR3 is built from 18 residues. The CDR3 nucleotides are TGTGCCAGTAGTATACGGCTCGGGACAGCGGCGGCGTCGGAGACCCAGTACTTC. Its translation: CASSIRLGTAAASETQYF.

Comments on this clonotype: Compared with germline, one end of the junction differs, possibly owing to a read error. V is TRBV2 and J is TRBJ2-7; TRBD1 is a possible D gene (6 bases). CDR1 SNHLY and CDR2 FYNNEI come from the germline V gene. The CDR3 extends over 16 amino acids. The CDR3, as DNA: TGTGCCAGCAGTGAAGGGGACATCCGTTATTCCTACGATCAGTACTTC. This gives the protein CASSEGDIRYSYDQYF. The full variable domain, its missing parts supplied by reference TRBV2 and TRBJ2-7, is EPEVTQTPSHQVTQMGQEVILRCVPISNHLYFYWYRQILGQKVEFLVSFYNNEISEKSEIFDDQFSVERPDGSNFTLKIRSTKLEDSAMYFCASSEGDIRYSYDQYFGPGTRLTVT.

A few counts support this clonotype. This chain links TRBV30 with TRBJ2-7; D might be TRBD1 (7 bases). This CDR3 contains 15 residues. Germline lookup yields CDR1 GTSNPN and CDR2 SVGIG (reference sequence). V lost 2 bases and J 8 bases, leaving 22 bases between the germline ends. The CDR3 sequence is CAWSPTDRDRGKQYF. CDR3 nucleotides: TGTGCCTGGAGTCCTACCGACAGGGACCGCGGGAAGCAGTACTTC.

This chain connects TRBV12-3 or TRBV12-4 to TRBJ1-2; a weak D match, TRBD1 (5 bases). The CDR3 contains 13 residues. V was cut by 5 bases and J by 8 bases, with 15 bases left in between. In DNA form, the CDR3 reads TGTGCCAGCAGTCCTCAGGGCTCCGTAGGCTACACCTTC. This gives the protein CASSPQGSVGYTF.

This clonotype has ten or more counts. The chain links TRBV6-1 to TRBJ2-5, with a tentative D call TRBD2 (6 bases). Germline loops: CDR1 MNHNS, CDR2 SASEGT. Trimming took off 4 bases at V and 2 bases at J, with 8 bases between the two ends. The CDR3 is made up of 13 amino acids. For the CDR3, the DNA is TGTGCCAGCAGTGCTAGCGAACAAGAGACCCAGTACTTC. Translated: CASSASEQETQYF.

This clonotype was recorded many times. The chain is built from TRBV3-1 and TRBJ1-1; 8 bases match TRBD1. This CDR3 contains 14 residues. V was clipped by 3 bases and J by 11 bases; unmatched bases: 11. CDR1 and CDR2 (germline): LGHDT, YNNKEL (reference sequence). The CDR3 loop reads CASSHEMQGASAFF. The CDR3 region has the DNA TGTGCCAGCAGCCATGAAATGCAGGGGGCTTCGGCTTTCTTT.

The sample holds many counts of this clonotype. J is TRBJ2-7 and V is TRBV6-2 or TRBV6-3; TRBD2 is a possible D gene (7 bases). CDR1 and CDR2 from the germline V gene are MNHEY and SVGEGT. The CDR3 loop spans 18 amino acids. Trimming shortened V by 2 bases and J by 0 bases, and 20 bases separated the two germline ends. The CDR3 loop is CASSYRRSGGGASYEQYF. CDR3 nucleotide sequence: TGTGCCAGCAGTTACCGGAGGAGCGGAGGGGGGGCCTCCTACGAGCAGTACTTC.

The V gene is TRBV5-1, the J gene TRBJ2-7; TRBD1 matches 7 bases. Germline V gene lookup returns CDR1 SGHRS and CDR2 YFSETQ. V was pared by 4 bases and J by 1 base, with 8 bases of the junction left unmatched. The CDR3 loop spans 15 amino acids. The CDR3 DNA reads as TGCGCCAGCAGCCAACTATCGGGACAGTCCTACGAGCAGTACTTC. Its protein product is CASSQLSGQSYEQYF.

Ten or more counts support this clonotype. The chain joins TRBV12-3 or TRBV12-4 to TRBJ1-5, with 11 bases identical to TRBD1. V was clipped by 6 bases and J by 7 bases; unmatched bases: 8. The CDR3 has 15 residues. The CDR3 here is CASRGRTGGRQPQHF. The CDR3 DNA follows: TGTGCCAGCAGGGGCCGGACAGGGGGCAGGCAGCCCCAGCATTTT.

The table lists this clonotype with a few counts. The CDR3 DNA follows: TGTGCCAGCAGCCCCTCCGGGACAGGGATGCTCGAGCAGTACTTC. Encoded protein: CASSPSGTGMLEQYF. The chain combines TRBV14 with TRBJ2-7, with 9 bases identical to TRBD1. Germline V gene data show CDR1 as SGHDN and CDR2 as FVKESK. This CDR3 is built from 15 residues. V lost 4 bases and J lost 6; bases outside the gene matches: 10. Based on the CDR3 plus reference TRBV14 and TRBJ2-7, the full variable domain is EAGVTQFPSHSVIEKGQTVTLRCDPISGHDNLYWYRRVMGKEIKFLLHFVKESKQDESGMPNNRFLAERTGGTYSTLKVQPAELEDSGVYFCASSPSGTGMLEQYFGPGTRLTVT.

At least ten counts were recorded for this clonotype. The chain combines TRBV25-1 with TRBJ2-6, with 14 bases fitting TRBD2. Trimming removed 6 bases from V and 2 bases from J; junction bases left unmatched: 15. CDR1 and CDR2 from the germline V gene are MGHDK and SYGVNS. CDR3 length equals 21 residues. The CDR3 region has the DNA TGTGCCAGCAGCTTTTACCGTTCTGGGACTAGCGGGAGAACTGGGGCCAACGTCCTGACTTTC. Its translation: CASSFYRSGTSGRTGANVLTF.

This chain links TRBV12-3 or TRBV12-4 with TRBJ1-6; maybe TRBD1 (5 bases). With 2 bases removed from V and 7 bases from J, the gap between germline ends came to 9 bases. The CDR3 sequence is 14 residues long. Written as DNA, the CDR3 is TGTGCCAGCAGTTTATCAGGGACGAATTCACCCCTCCACTTT. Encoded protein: CASSLSGTNSPLHF.

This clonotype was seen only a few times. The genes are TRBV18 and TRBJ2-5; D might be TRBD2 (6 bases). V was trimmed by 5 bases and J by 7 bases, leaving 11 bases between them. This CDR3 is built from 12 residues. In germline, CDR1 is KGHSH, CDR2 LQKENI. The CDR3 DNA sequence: TGTGCCAGCTCAACCATCGGGAGGACCCAGTACTTC. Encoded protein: CASSTIGRTQYF.